What follows are 9 T cell receptor beta chains derived from one specimen sequenced in a study of shared clonotypes between healthy human individuals. Assay used: immunoSEQ multiplex PCR; TCRdb lists only in-frame clones, some missing. Of hundreds of thousands of clones detected, around 76% appear once; the ten largest clones hold around 12%. Sequencing was done on a sample of PBMCs. The receptors originated from a woman aged 40 to 50 in good health. Some clones in this sample may be carry-over from other donors' samples.

This chain links TRBV19 with TRBJ1-5, with unresolved D. CDR3 size: 15 residues. Looked up from germline, CDR1 is LNHDA and CDR2 is SQIVND (reference sequence). Trimming took 2 bases from V and 1 from J, leaving 9 bases between them. The CDR3 protein is CASSITGLSNQPQHF. DNA of the CDR3: TGTGCCAGTAGTATAACGGGTTTGAGCAATCAGCCCCAGCATTTT. The complete variable domain, with remaining parts taken from reference TRBV19 and TRBJ1-5, reads DGGITQSPKYLFRKEGQNVTLSCEQNLNHDAMYWYRQDPGQGLRLIYYSQIVNDFQKGDIAEGYSVSREKKESFPLTVTSAQKNPTAFYLCASSITGLSNQPQHFGDGTRLSIL.

The chain links TRBV30 to TRBJ1-2; D is unresolved. Germline lookup yields CDR1 GTSNPN and CDR2 SVGIG (reference sequence). Trimming pared 5 bases from V and 3 bases from J, leaving 7 bases between. CDR3 size: 11 residues. The CDR3 here is CAWGSDYGYTF. CDR3 bases: TGTGCCTGGGGAAGTGACTATGGCTACACCTTC.

This chain joins TRBV4-2 and TRBJ1-2; 8 positions match TRBD1. From germline, CDR1 is LGHNA and CDR2 YNFKEQ. Trimming at V came to 2 bases and at J to 5 bases, leaving 10 bases not matched to a gene. This CDR3 is 16 amino acids long. In nucleotides, the CDR3 is TGTGCCAGCAGCCAAACTGGACAGGGTCTTGGTTATGGCTACACCTTC. The encoded protein is CASSQTGQGLGYGYTF.

This CDR3 is CASSQDRESEKLFF. The CDR3 DNA is TGTGCCAGCAGCCAAGACAGGGAGAGTGAAAAACTGTTTTTT. This sequence joins TRBV11-2 and TRBJ1-4, with 7 bases that match TRBD1. The J segment lost 7 bases and the V segment lost 5 bases, leaving 7 bases of the junction unmatched. This CDR3 is built from 14 residues. The germline CDR1 and CDR2 sequences are SGHAT and FQNNGV.

A few counts support this clone. In DNA, the CDR3 is TGTGCCAGCAGCTTCGGGCCCCAGCGCTACACCTTC. Protein product: CASSFGPQRYTF. The rearrangement links TRBV11-2 to TRBJ1-2; the D is unclear. V was pared by 3 bases and J by 9 bases, with 11 bases between. This CDR3 contains 12 residues. Per the germline V gene, CDR1 is SGHAT and CDR2 is FQNNGV.

V gene TRBV15 combines with J gene TRBJ2-1, with TRBD2 identical over 11 bases. J lost 7 bases, V lost 4 bases, and 9 bases had no gene match. The germline gives CDR1 LNHNV, CDR2 YYDKDF (reference sequence). The CDR3 has 16 residues. The CDR3 protein is CATSNTLAGGLNEQFF. CDR3 sequence (DNA): TGTGCCACCAGCAATACCCTAGCGGGAGGTCTGAATGAGCAGTTCTTC.

The rearrangement joins TRBV5-5 to TRBJ2-5; TRBD2 aligns across 7 bases. CDR3 length equals 16 residues. V lost 6 bases to trimming and J lost 0 bases; unmatched junction nucleotides: 11. Per germline, CDR1 SGHKS and CDR2 YYEKEE (reference sequence). CDR3 in amino acids: CASTTPLGTNQETQYF. Written as DNA, the CDR3 is TGTGCCAGCACCACGCCCTTGGGGACTAACCAAGAGACCCAGTACTTC.

This chain joins TRBV16 and TRBJ2-7; weak D call: TRBD1 (6 bases). In germline, CDR1 is KGHSY, CDR2 FQNENV. The CDR3 has 15 residues. Trimming stripped 0 bases from V and 5 bases from J, with 14 bases between. The CDR3 loop reads CASSQSRGPLDEQYF. DNA of the CDR3: TGTGCCAGCAGCCAATCCAGGGGCCCCCTGGACGAGCAGTACTTC.

The chain uses TRBV7-8 and TRBJ2-2; 9 nucleotides agree with TRBD2. CDR3 length equals 16 residues. The V gene's germline CDR1 is SGHVS and CDR2 FQNEAQ. V lost 3 bases and J lost 7; bases outside the gene matches: 9. The CDR3 reads CASSLWGGRADGELFF. The CDR3 DNA sequence: TGTGCCAGCAGCTTGTGGGGCGGGAGGGCGGACGGGGAGCTGTTTTTT. Combining the CDR3 with reference TRBV7-8 and TRBJ2-2 gives the whole variable domain GAGVSQSPRYKVAKRGQDVALRCDPISGHVSLFWYQQALGQGPEFLTYFQNEAQLDKSGLPSDRFFAERPEGSVSTLKIQRTQQEDSAVYLCASSLWGGRADGELFFGEGSRLTVL.